This TCR beta chain was sequenced for a study of CD4 T cells in relation to SARS-CoV-2 and coronaviruses. About the study: Convalescent patients were fewer than ten males and a few females; two were Hispanic.

To note about this clone: The antigen remains unidentified.

The protocol was immunoSEQ multiplex PCR, while the TCRdb copy is restricted to in-frame clones and leaves out a portion. This table holds about 40,000 clones, approximately 82% found once. Trimming took 4 bases from V and 4 from J, leaving 13 bases between them. Germline V gene data show CDR1 as SGHAT and CDR2 as FQNNGV. CDR3 length: 14 amino acids. Sequencing was performed on naive CD4+ T cells from PBMCs, cultured in vitro. Subset denoted: naive CD4+ T cells isolated by negative enrichment. The clonotype comes from an adult with COVID-19. This sequence joins TRBV11-2 and TRBJ1-1; weak D call: TRBD1 (6 bases). CDR3 loop: CASSYTGLGTEAFF. The CDR3 DNA sequence: TGTGCCAGCAGCTACACAGGGCTAGGCACTGAAGCTTTCTTT. The entire variable domain, with the rest obtained from reference TRBV11-2 and TRBJ1-1, is as follows: EAGVAQSPRYKIIEKRQSVAFWCNPISGHATLYWYQQILGQGPKLLIQFQNNGVVDDSQLPKDRFSAERLKGVDSTLKIQPAKLEDSAVYLCASSYTGLGTEAFFGQGTRLTVV.